This T cell receptor beta chain was identified in a study of control samples from healthy donors and cancer patients. The CDR3 loop spans 14 amino acids. Per the germline V gene, CDR1 is SGHTA and CDR2 is FQGNSA. The germline V and J ends were trimmed by 4 bases and 5 bases, with 14 bases remaining between them. Assay: immunoSEQ multiplex PCR; the TCRdb copy retains only in-frame clones and omits some. The table includes some 150,000 clones, roughly 95% detected once. What was sequenced was blood. The gene calls are TRBV7-2 and TRBJ2-5; tentative D call: TRBD1 (6 bases). The sequence came from a woman in her thirties in good health. CDR3 coding DNA: TGTGCCAGCAGCTCCCAGTGGGGGCAGGAGACCCAGTACTTC. It is translated as CASSSQWGQETQYF.